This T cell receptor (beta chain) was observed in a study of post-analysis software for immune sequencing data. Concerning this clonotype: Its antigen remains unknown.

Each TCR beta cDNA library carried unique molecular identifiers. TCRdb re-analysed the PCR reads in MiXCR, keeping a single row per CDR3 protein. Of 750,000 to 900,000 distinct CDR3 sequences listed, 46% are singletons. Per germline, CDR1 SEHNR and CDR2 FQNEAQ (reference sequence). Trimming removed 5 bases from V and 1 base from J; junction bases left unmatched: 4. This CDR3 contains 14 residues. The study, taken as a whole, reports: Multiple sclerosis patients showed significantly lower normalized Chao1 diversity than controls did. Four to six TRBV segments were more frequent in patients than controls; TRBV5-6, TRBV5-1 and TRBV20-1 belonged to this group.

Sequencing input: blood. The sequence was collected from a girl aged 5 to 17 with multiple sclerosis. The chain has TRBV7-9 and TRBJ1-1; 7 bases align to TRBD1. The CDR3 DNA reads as TGTGCCAGCAGCCACGGGGACAGGAACACTGAAGCTTTCTTT. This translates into CASSHGDRNTEAFF.